The 26 T cell receptor beta chains below come from one sample, sequenced in a study of blood T cells in healthy people across ages. A second about 7 to 11 cycle PCR used barcoded and J-beta primers. TCRdb itself ran the 5' RACE reads through MiXCR, one entry per CDR3 protein. The sample consists of about 1.5 million distinct CDR3 sequences, approximately 38% of them appearing once. Material for sequencing was blood. The receptors derive from a woman aged 18-29 years in good health.

The gene calls are TRBV11-2 and TRBJ2-3, with no clear D. CDR1 is SGHAT and CDR2 is FQNNGV in the germline V gene. The CDR3 has 12 amino acids. V was trimmed by 5 bases and J by 4 bases, leaving 7 bases between them. CDR3 in DNA: TGTGCCAGCAGCGTCCGGTCAGATACGCAGTATTTT. Encoded protein: CASSVRSDTQYF.

The chain carries TRBV10-2 and TRBJ1-2; D not resolved. Trimming shortened V by 6 bases and J by 4 bases, and 12 bases separated the two germline ends. The CDR3 has 13 residues. CDR1 WSHSY and CDR2 SAAADI come from the germline V gene. The CDR3 spells CASRDPAAYGYTF. CDR3 sequence (DNA): TGCGCCAGCAGAGACCCCGCAGCCTATGGCTACACCTTC.

The chain has TRBV9 and TRBJ2-2, with D uncertain. Trimming removed 3 bases at V and 4 bases at J, with 13 bases between. From germline, CDR1 is SGDLS and CDR2 YYNGEE. The CDR3 consists of 15 residues. The CDR3 is CASSAVLASTGELFF. The CDR3 DNA reads TGTGCCAGCAGCGCCGTCTTGGCGAGCACCGGGGAGCTGTTTTTT.

The chain recombines TRBV5-6 with TRBJ1-5; D is ambiguous. CDR1 SGHDT and CDR2 YYEEEE come from the germline V gene. The CDR3 is made up of 16 amino acids. With 3 bases removed from V and 0 bases from J, the gap between germline ends came to 13 bases. The CDR3 loop is CASSSYLRYSNQPQHF. The DNA for the CDR3 is TGTGCCAGCAGCTCGTATCTAAGATATAGCAATCAGCCCCAGCATTTT.

The sample holds a few counts of this clonotype. V is TRBV4-2 and J is TRBJ1-1, with 7 bases aligning to TRBD1. The CDR3 is made up of 15 amino acids. Germline CDR1 LGHNA, CDR2 YNFKEQ. Unmatched junction bases numbered 9, after V lost 7 bases and J lost 1 base. CDR3 sequence reads: CASNSRGAENTEAFF. Here the CDR3 DNA reads TGTGCCAGCAACTCCAGGGGGGCGGAGAACACTGAAGCTTTCTTT.

The chain uses TRBV6-5 and TRBJ2-5, with unresolved D. V shed 6 bases and J shed 13 bases, with 15 bases lying between them. In germline, CDR1 is MNHEY, CDR2 SVGAGI. The CDR3 contains 11 residues. CDR3 sequence: CASSSPLASYF. The CDR3 DNA reads as TGTGCCAGCAGCTCCCCACTTGCTTCGTACTTC.

The V and J genes are TRBV20-1 and TRBJ2-5, with 7 bases identical to TRBD2. Germline CDR1 DFQATT, CDR2 SNEGSKA (reference sequence). This CDR3 spans 15 amino acids. The CDR3 here is CSAERAGLSGETQYF. DNA of the CDR3: TGCAGCGCGGAAAGAGCGGGATTATCCGGAGAGACCCAGTACTTC.

The chain employs TRBV12-3 or TRBV12-4 and TRBJ2-5; TRBD2 agrees at 7 bases. Matching the DNA end better, TRBJ2-7 makes the J call doubtful. The CDR3 extends over 16 amino acids. The DNA of the CDR3 is TGTGCCAGCAGTTTAATGGGGGAAGCGGGAAACTACGAGCAGTACTTC. Translation: CASSLMGEAGNYEQYF.

About this clonotype itself: This could be a read error, since a much larger clone is one nucleotide away. The chain joins TRBV7-2 to TRBJ2-5; D not resolved. The tail of the sequence fits TRBJ2-7 better, so the J call may be wrong. From germline, CDR1 is SGHTA and CDR2 FQGNSA. The length of the CDR3 is 13 residues. This CDR3 reads CAGSRSSTYEQYF. CDR3 in DNA: TGTGCCGGCAGCCGGTCATCCACCTACGAGCAGTACTTC.

The rearrangement links TRBV30 to TRBJ1-1; possible D gene TRBD1, 5 bases. This CDR3 spans 13 amino acids. CDR1 and CDR2 from the germline V gene are GTSNPN and SVGIG (reference sequence). Trimming took off 2 bases at V and 1 base at J, with 8 bases between the two ends. The CDR3 spells CAWSRQSNTEAFF. For the CDR3, the DNA is TGTGCCTGGAGTCGACAGTCGAACACTGAAGCTTTCTTT. The full variable domain, its missing parts supplied by reference TRBV30 and TRBJ1-1, is SQTIHQWPATLVQPVGSPLSLECTVEGTSNPNLYWYRQAAGRGLQLLFYSVGIGQISSEVPQNLSASRPQDRQFILSSKKLLLSDSGFYLCAWSRQSNTEAFFGQGTRLTVV.

On this clonotype itself: A much larger clone is a single base away; this may be a read error. The chain joins TRBV29-1 to TRBJ2-7; 7 positions agree with TRBD1. Germline CDR1 is SQVTM and CDR2 is ANQGSEA. The ends lost 3 bases at V and 2 bases at J; junction bases unmatched: 7. The CDR3 sequence is 14 residues long. The CDR3 nucleotides are TGCAGCGTTGATGCCGCCAGGGGGACCTACGAGCAGTACTTC. Amino acids: CSVDAARGTYEQYF.

The chain recombines TRBV4-2 with TRBJ2-2, with 7 positions matching TRBD2. The CDR3 is 16 residues long. Germline-derived CDR1 and CDR2 are LGHNA and YNFKEQ. V trimming: 0 bases; J trimming: 6 bases; junction bases outside the gene matches: 7. The CDR3 spells CASSQDHQGLSGELFF. CDR3 coding DNA: TGTGCCAGCAGCCAAGACCACCAGGGACTATCCGGGGAGCTGTTTTTT.

The chain has TRBV19 and TRBJ1-1, with D maybe TRBD1 (5 bases). The CDR3 is 14 residues long. CDR1 LNHDA and CDR2 SQIVND come from the germline V gene (reference sequence). The V end lost 6 bases, the J end lost 1 base, and 12 bases lay between the germline ends. The CDR3, as DNA: TGTGCCAGTAGAGGGGCAGAAAGGAACACTGAAGCTTTCTTT. Translated: CASRGAERNTEAFF. Complete variable domain (other parts from reference TRBV19 and TRBJ1-1): DGGITQSPKYLFRKEGQNVTLSCEQNLNHDAMYWYRQDPGQGLRLIYYSQIVNDFQKGDIAEGYSVSREKKESFPLTVTSAQKNPTAFYLCASRGAERNTEAFFGQGTRLTVV.

CDR3 amino acids: CASSPSYLGGYTF. Written as DNA, the CDR3 is TGTGCCAGTAGCCCCTCTTATCTAGGTGGCTACACCTTC. V gene TRBV7-2 combines with J gene TRBJ1-2; D is ambiguous. CDR1 is SGHTA, CDR2 FQGNSA, per germline. Trimming pared 9 bases from V and 7 bases from J, leaving 18 bases between. There are 13 residues in the CDR3.

This clonotype was recorded a few times. This chain connects TRBV7-9 to TRBJ2-5; possibly TRBD1 for D (6 bases). Germline V gene sequence: CDR1 SEHNR, CDR2 FQNEAQ (reference sequence). Trimming stripped 4 bases from V and 8 bases from J, with 23 bases between. This CDR3 has 16 amino acids. CDR3 DNA sequence: TGTGCCAGCAGCTACACAGGGACGGCCCGAGGAAGAACCCAGTACTTC. Residues: CASSYTGTARGRTQYF. The variable domain in full, with the rest retrieved from reference TRBV7-9 and TRBJ2-5, is DTGVSQNPRHKITKRGQNVTFRCDPISEHNRLYWYRQTLGQGPEFLTYFQNEAQLEKSRLLSDRFSAERPKGSFSTLEIQRTEQGDSAMYLCASSYTGTARGRTQYFGPGTRLLVL.

The chain joins TRBV7-9 to TRBJ1-2, with D unresolved. Germline CDR1 is SEHNR and CDR2 is FQNEAQ (reference sequence). CDR3 length: 9 residues. V was trimmed by 0 bases and J by 13 bases, leaving 3 bases between them. CDR3 amino acids: CASSLAPTF. DNA of the CDR3: TGTGCCAGCAGCTTAGCGCCCACCTTC.

The V gene is TRBV29-1, the J gene TRBJ2-1; D remains ambiguous. The V end lost 3 bases, the J end lost 4 bases, and 13 bases lay between the germline ends. Germline CDR1 is SQVTM and CDR2 is ANQGSEA. CDR3 length equals 14 residues. The CDR3 region is CSVDVETAYNEQFF. DNA of the CDR3: TGCAGCGTTGATGTGGAGACCGCTTACAATGAGCAGTTCTTC.

This clonotype was observed a handful of times. The chain links TRBV10-3 to TRBJ2-3; 10 bases map to TRBD2. In germline, CDR1 is ENHRY, CDR2 SYGVKD. The CDR3 is 14 amino acids. V was clipped by 7 bases and J by 5 bases; unmatched bases: 6. The DNA for the CDR3 is TGTGCCATCAAGGCTAGCGGGAGACAAGATACGCAGTATTTT. Its translation is CAIKASGRQDTQYF.

The rearrangement links TRBV2 to TRBJ2-5; the D is unclear. V was shortened by 5 bases and J by 11 bases, with 21 bases between the two germline ends. The CDR3 has 14 residues. Germline lookup yields CDR1 SNHLY and CDR2 FYNNEI. DNA of the CDR3: TGTGCCAGCAGTCCCGAAGCAGTGAGTGATGAGCAGTACTTC. This encodes CASSPEAVSDEQYF. Full variable domain (remainder filled in from reference TRBV2 and TRBJ2-5): EPEVTQTPSHQVTQMGQEVILRCVPISNHLYFYWYRQILGQKVEFLVSFYNNEISEKSEIFDDQFSVERPDGSNFTLKIRSTKLEDSAMYFCASSPEAVSDEQYFGPGTRLLVL.

The CDR3: CASSGGQSLGLNTEAFF. CDR3 coding DNA: TGTGCCAGCAGTGGTGGACAGTCCCTGGGGCTGAACACTGAAGCTTTCTTT. The rearrangement uses TRBV9 and TRBJ1-1; D perhaps matches TRBD1 (6 bases). This CDR3 is 17 amino acids long. The germline V and J ends were trimmed by 5 bases and 0 bases, with 20 bases remaining between them. CDR1 and CDR2 from the germline V gene are SGDLS and YYNGEE.

This clonotype was seen only a few times. The chain employs TRBV11-2 and TRBJ2-2; D gene ambiguous. This CDR3 region has 11 residues. With 2 bases removed from V and 9 bases from J, the gap between germline ends came to 4 bases. Germline V gene data show CDR1 as SGHAT and CDR2 as FQNNGV. CDR3 sequence: CASSLSWELFF. In nucleotides, the CDR3 is TGTGCCAGCAGCTTAAGTTGGGAGCTGTTTTTT.

V gene TRBV10-3 combines with J gene TRBJ1-2; D is uncertain. V was cut by 0 bases and J by 5 bases, with 13 bases left in between. This CDR3 has 15 amino acids. Germline V gene data show CDR1 as ENHRY and CDR2 as SYGVKD. CDR3 protein: CAISESITAFYGYTF. Here the CDR3 DNA reads TGTGCCATCAGTGAGTCGATAACAGCCTTTTATGGCTACACCTTC.

As regards this clonotype: The conserved final phenylalanine or tryptophan is absent from the CDR3, which likely points to a read error. The J gene is TRBJ1-2, the V gene TRBV20-1; D unclear. Germline V gene sequence: CDR1 DFQATT, CDR2 SNEGSKA (reference sequence). V was shortened by 7 bases and J by 8 bases, with 17 bases between the two germline ends. This CDR3 region has 12 residues. The CDR3 region has the DNA TGCAGTGTCAGAGGGCCAGCCGTAGGCTACACCCTC. It codes for CSVRGPAVGYTL.

The V and J genes are TRBV20-1 and TRBJ1-2; no definite D call. CDR3 length: 14 amino acids. The germline V gene has CDR1 DFQATT and CDR2 SNEGSKA (reference sequence). Deletions cut 0 bases from V and 5 bases from J, with 13 bases between. The CDR3 DNA follows: TGCAGTGCTAGAGATCGTGTGCTGCAATATGGCTACACCTTC. It encodes CSARDRVLQYGYTF.

The chain has TRBV5-1 and TRBJ1-2; the match to TRBD1 covers 7 bases. V shed 3 bases, J shed 2 bases, and the junction held 4 bases outside the gene matches. CDR1 SGHRS and CDR2 YFSETQ come from the germline V gene. This CDR3 region has 14 residues. CDR3 in DNA: TGCGCCAGCAGCTGGGACAGCATGAACTATGGCTACACCTTC. Its translation is CASSWDSMNYGYTF.

The V and J genes are TRBV20-1 and TRBJ2-5; TRBD2 agrees at 10 bases. After removal of 3 bases from V and 7 bases from J, the junction contained 8 bases not matched to a gene. The CDR3 is 14 amino acids. From germline, CDR1 is DFQATT and CDR2 SNEGSKA (reference sequence). The CDR3 coding sequence is TGCAGTGCTAGTGACGGACTAGCGGCGCGGACCCAGTACTTC. Translation gives CSASDGLAARTQYF.